This T cell receptor (beta chain) derives from a study of blood T cell repertoires in COVID-19. Background on the study: The United States, Italy and Spain were the sources of the acute and convalescent COVID-19 samples. PBMCs, B-cell-depleted T cells, or T cells provided the cDNA or gDNA that made up the material.

In the source study's methods: Estimation of nucleated cell counts relied on the amplification of reference gene primers. The method was immunoSEQ multiplex PCR; TCRdb's version includes in-frame clones alone and lacks a portion of them. That table furnishes V, J and clone size, whereas the DNA furnished D and trimming. The data hold around 89,000 clones, with about 89% observed a single time. V lost 8 bases, J lost 4 bases, and 32 bases lay in between. The CDR3 spans 20 residues. The germline V gene encodes CDR1 KGHDR and CDR2 SFDVKD. The rearrangement links TRBV24-1 to TRBJ2-1; D is perhaps TRBD2 (6 bases). Sample: peripheral blood. This TCR was recovered from a middle-aged man with acute or convalescent COVID-19. CDR3 in DNA: TGTGCCACCACTCTGAAACACTCCCCGAAGGGCGTCAGCGGGTACAATGAGCAGTTCTTC. This codes for CATTLKHSPKGVSGYNEQFF.